This T cell receptor beta chain was documented in a study of blood T cell repertoires in COVID-19. Clones were read by immunoSEQ multiplex PCR, and TCRdb kept only the in-frame ones, dropping some. This table has about 310,000 clones, around nine tenths appearing once. V was shortened by 3 bases and J by 7 bases, with 10 bases between the two germline ends. This CDR3 has 13 residues. To note about this clone: At the DNA level, this CDR3 is encoded by other sequences in the same sample as well.

The chain carries TRBV12-3 or TRBV12-4 and TRBJ2-1; D may be TRBD1 (6 bases). This TCR was sampled from a man aged 50 to 60 with active or convalescent COVID-19. The sequencing input was peripheral blood. CDR3 in DNA: TGTGCCAGCAGTTTGGTAACAGGGAATGAGCAGTTCTTC. Translated, it gives CASSLVTGNEQFF.